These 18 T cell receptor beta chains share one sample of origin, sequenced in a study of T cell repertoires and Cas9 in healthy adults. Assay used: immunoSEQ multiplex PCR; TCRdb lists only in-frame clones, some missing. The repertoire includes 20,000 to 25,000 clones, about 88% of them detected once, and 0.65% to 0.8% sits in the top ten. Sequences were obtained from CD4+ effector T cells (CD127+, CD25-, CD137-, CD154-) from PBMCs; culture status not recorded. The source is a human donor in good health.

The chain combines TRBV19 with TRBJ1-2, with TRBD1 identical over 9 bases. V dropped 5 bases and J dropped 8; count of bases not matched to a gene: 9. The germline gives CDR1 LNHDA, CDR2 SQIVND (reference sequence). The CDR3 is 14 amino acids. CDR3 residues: CASSPLTGGGGYTF. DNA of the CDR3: TGTGCCAGTAGTCCGCTGACAGGGGGTGGCGGCTACACCTTC.

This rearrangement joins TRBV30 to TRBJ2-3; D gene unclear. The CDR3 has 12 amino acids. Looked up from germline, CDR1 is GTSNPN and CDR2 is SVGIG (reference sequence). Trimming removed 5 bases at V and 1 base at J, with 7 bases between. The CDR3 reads CAWARGTDTQYF. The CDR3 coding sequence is TGTGCCTGGGCACGAGGCACAGATACGCAGTATTTT.

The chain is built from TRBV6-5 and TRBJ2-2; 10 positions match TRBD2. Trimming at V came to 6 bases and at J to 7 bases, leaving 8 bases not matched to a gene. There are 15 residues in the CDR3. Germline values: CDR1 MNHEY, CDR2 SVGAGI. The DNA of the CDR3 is TGTGCCAGCAGCGCCCAGATAGCGGGGGGCGGGGAGCTGTTTTTT. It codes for CASSAQIAGGGELFF.

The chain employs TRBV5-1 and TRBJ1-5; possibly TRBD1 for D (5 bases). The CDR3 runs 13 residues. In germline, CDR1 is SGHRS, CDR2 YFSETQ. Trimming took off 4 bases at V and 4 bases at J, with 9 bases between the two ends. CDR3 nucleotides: TGCGCCAGCAGCACGGACAATAATCAGCCCCAGCATTTT. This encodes CASSTDNNQPQHF. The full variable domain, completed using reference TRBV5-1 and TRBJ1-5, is KAGVTQTPRYLIKTRGQQVTLSCSPISGHRSVSWYQQTPGQGLQFLFEYFSETQRNKGNFPGRFSGRQFSNSRSEMNVSTLELGDSALYLCASSTDNNQPQHFGDGTRLSIL.

CDR3: CASSIETRGGTDTQYF. DNA for the CDR3: TGTGCCAGTAGTATCGAGACCCGTGGTGGGACAGATACGCAGTATTTT. The V and J genes are TRBV19 and TRBJ2-3, with D uncertain. CDR1 is LNHDA, CDR2 SQIVND, per germline (reference sequence). Trimming took off 3 bases at V and 3 bases at J, with 16 bases between the two ends. The CDR3 is 16 residues long.

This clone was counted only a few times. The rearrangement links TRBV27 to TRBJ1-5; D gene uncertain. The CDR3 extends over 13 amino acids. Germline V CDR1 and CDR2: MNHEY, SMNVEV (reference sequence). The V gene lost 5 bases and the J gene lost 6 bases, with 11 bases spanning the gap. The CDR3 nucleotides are TGTGCCAGCAGTCCCCTTCGGACTCAGCCCCAGCATTTT. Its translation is CASSPLRTQPQHF.

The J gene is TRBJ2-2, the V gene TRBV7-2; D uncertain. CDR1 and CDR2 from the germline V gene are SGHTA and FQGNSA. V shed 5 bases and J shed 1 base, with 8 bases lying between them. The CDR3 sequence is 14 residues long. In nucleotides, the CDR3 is TGTGCCAGCAGCCCCATACAGAACACCGGGGAGCTGTTTTTT. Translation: CASSPIQNTGELFF. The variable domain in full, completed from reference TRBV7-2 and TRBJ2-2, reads GAGVSQSPSNKVTEKGKDVELRCDPISGHTALYWYRQSLGQGLEFLIYFQGNSAPDKSGLPSDRFSAERTGGSVSTLTIQRTQQEDSAVYLCASSPIQNTGELFFGEGSRLTVL.

The CDR3 DNA reads as TGTGCCAGCAGCTTGGGGACACGCAATGAGCAGTTCTTC. Translation gives CASSLGTRNEQFF. This rearrangement joins TRBV5-6 to TRBJ2-1; weak D call: TRBD1 (5 bases). Germline CDR1 reads SGHDT; CDR2 reads YYEEEE. Between the trimmed V and J ends, which lost 0 bases and 6 bases, there was a span of 7 bases. The CDR3 sequence is 13 residues long. Variable domain in full (rest from reference TRBV5-6 and TRBJ2-1): DAGVTQSPTHLIKTRGQQVTLRCSPKSGHDTVSWYQQALGQGPQFIFQYYEEEERQRGNFPDRFSGHQFPNYSSELNVNALLLGDSALYLCASSLGTRNEQFFGPGTRLTVL.

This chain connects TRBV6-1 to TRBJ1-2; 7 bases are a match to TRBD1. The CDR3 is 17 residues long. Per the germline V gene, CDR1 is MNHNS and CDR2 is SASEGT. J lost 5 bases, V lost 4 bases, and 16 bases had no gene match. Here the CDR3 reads CASSASGTERHLYGYTF. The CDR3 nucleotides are TGTGCCAGCAGTGCATCCGGGACAGAACGACATTTATATGGCTACACCTTC.

CDR3 amino acids: CASSLDTTDTQYF. In DNA, the CDR3 is TGCGCCAGCAGCTTGGATACCACAGATACGCAGTATTTT. The chain employs TRBV5-1 and TRBJ2-3; D unresolved. The germline gives CDR1 SGHRS, CDR2 YFSETQ. V was shortened by 0 bases and J by 2 bases, with 4 bases between the two germline ends. This CDR3 comprises 13 residues.

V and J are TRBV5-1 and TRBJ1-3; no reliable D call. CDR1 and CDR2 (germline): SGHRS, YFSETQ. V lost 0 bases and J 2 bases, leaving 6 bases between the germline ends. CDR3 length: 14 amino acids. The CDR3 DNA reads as TGCGCCAGCAGCTTGGAGACCACTGGAAACACCATATATTTT. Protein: CASSLETTGNTIYF.

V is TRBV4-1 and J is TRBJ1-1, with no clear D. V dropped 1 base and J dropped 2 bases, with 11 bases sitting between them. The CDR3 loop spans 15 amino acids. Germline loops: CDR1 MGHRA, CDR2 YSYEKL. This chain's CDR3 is CASSQGWAENTEAFF. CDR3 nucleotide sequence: TGCGCCAGCAGCCAAGGTTGGGCGGAAAACACTGAAGCTTTCTTT.

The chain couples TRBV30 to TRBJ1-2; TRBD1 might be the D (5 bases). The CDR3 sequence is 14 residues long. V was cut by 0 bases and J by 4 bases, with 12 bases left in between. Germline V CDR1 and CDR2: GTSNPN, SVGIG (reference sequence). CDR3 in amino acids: CAWSVDGQGYGYTF. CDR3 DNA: TGTGCCTGGAGTGTAGATGGCCAGGGCTATGGCTACACCTTC.

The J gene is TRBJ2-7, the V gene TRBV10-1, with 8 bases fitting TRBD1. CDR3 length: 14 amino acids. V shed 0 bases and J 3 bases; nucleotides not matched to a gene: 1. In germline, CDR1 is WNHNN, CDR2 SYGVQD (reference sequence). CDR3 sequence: CASSESTGVYEQYF. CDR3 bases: TGCGCCAGCAGTGAGTCGACAGGGGTCTACGAGCAGTACTTC.

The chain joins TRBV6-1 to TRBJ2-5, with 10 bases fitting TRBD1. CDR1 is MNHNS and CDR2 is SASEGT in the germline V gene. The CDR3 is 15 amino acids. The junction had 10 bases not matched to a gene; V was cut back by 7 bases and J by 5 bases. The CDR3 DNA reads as TGTGCCAGCATAGGGACAGGGGACCCCATTGAGACCCAGTACTTC. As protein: CASIGTGDPIETQYF.

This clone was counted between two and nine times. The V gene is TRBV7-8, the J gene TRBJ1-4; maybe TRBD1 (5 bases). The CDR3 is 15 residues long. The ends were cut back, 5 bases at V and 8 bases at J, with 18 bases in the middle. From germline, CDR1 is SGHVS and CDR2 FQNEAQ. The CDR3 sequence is CASSLRGVLVEKLFF. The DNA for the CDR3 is TGTGCCAGCAGCCTGAGGGGCGTTCTCGTAGAAAAACTGTTTTTT.

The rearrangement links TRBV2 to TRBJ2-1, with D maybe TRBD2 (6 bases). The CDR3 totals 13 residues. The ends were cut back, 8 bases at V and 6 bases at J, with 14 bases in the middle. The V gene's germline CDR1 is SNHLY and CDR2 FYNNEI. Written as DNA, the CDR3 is TGTGCCAGCCGCCAGGGACTTTTCAATGAGCAGTTCTTC. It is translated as CASRQGLFNEQFF.

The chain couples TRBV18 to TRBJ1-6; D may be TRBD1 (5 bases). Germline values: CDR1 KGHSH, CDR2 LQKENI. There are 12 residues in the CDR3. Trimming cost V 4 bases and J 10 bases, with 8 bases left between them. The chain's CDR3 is CASSLGDSPLHF. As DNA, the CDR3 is TGTGCCAGCTCACTGGGGGACTCACCCCTCCACTTT.